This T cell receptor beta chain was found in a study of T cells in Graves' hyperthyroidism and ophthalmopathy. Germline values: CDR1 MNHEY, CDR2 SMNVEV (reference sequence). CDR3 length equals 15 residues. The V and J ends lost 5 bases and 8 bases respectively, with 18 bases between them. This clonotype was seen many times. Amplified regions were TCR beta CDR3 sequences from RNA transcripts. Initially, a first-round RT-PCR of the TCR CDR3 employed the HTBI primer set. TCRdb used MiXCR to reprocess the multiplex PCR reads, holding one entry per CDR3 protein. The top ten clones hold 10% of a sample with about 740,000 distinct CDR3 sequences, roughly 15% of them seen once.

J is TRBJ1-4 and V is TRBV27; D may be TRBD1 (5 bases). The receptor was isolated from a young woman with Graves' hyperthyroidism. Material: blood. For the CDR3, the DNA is TGTGCCAGCAGTCTATACCCGGGGGGTAACGAAAAACTGTTTTTT. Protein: CASSLYPGGNEKLFF. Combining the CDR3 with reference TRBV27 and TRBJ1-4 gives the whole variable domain EAQVTQNPRYLITVTGKKLTVTCSQNMNHEYMSWYRQDPGLGLRQIYYSMNVEVTDKGDVPEGYKVSRKEKRNFPLILESPSPNQTSLYFCASSLYPGGNEKLFFGSGTQLSVL.